These 25 T cell receptor beta chains share one sample of origin, sequenced in a study of blood T cell repertoires in COVID-19. Profiled with immunoSEQ multiplex PCR; TCRdb holds only in-frame clones, not every one. The sample comprises around 92,000 clones, 75% to 90% of which are singletons, and roughly 4.9% rests with the top ten. The sample was peripheral blood. The receptor set was obtained from a woman of 80 years or more with active COVID-19.

V is TRBV6-2 or TRBV6-3 and J is TRBJ2-2; 7 positions agree with TRBD2. V trimming: 8 bases; J trimming: 7 bases; junction bases outside the gene matches: 10. This CDR3 comprises 14 residues. The germline V gene has CDR1 MNHEY and CDR2 SVGEGT. CDR3 residues: CASGRRLAGGELFF. In DNA form, the CDR3 reads TGTGCCAGCGGCCGGCGACTAGCCGGCGGGGAGCTGTTTTTT.

V is TRBV5-8 and J is TRBJ2-7; TRBD2 matches at 13 bases. The CDR3 totals 17 residues. V gave up 4 bases and J gave up 4 bases; unmatched junction bases: 11. CDR1 SGHTS and CDR2 YDEGEE come from the germline V gene. The CDR3 spells CASSLGLAGAIRYEQYF. Written as DNA, the CDR3 is TGTGCCAGCAGCCTCGGACTAGCGGGAGCGATTAGGTACGAGCAGTACTTC.

This chain uses TRBV19 with TRBJ2-2; tentative D call: TRBD2 (5 bases). The CDR3 consists of 18 residues. V gave up 1 base and J gave up 5 bases, with 20 bases separating them. The germline gives CDR1 LNHDA, CDR2 SQIVND (reference sequence). CDR3 amino acids: CASSIGGADFWFTGELFF. The CDR3 DNA follows: TGTGCCAGTAGTATAGGGGGAGCGGACTTTTGGTTTACCGGGGAGCTGTTTTTT.

CDR3 sequence: CASFRRNTEAFF. The CDR3 region has the DNA TGTGCCAGCTTTAGGAGGAACACTGAAGCTTTCTTT. The V gene is TRBV28, the J gene TRBJ1-1; no clear D. The length of the CDR3 is 12 residues. In germline, CDR1 is MDHEN, CDR2 SYDVKM. Trimming cost V 8 bases and J 1 base, with 8 bases left between them.

J is TRBJ2-3 and V is TRBV9; 7 bases agree with TRBD1. CDR1 and CDR2 (germline): SGDLS, YYNGEE. The CDR3 has 16 residues. The ends lost 0 bases at V and 2 bases at J; junction bases unmatched: 6. The CDR3, as DNA: TGTGCCAGCAGCGTAGACGGGACAGCTATCACAGATACGCAGTATTTT. Its translation: CASSVDGTAITDTQYF.

The rearrangement uses TRBV5-7 and TRBJ2-1; possible D gene TRBD2, 6 bases. Being an ORF, TRBV5-7 has a function that is uncertain. Trimming took 3 bases from V and 0 from J, leaving 7 bases between them. CDR3 length equals 14 residues. CDR3 in amino acids: CASSWGLSYNEQFF. CDR3 DNA sequence: TGTGCCAGCAGCTGGGGACTCTCCTACAATGAGCAGTTCTTC.

The chain couples TRBV12-3 or TRBV12-4 to TRBJ2-2; D gene uncertain. This CDR3 comprises 12 residues. Trimming removed 4 bases from V and 4 bases from J, with 4 bases in between. The CDR3: CASSYFTGELFF. CDR3 DNA sequence: TGTGCCAGCAGTTACTTCACCGGGGAGCTGTTTTTT.

The rearrangement links TRBV13 to TRBJ1-5; 7 bases fit TRBD1. Trimming took 5 bases from V and 7 from J; bases not matched to a gene: 8. Germline lookup yields CDR1 PRHDT and CDR2 FYEKMQ (reference sequence). This CDR3 is 14 amino acids long. The CDR3 sequence: CASSRDRVDQPQHF. The CDR3 region has the DNA TGTGCCAGCAGCCGCGACAGGGTCGACCAGCCCCAGCATTTT.

The chain has TRBV3-1 (or the pseudogene TRBV3-2) and TRBJ1-2, with 8 positions matching TRBD1. The germline V gene encodes CDR1 LGHDT and CDR2 YNNKEL (reference sequence). This CDR3 is 14 amino acids long. Germline trimming cut 5 bases from V and 8 bases from J; bases unmatched to any gene: 10. The CDR3 protein is CASSINGQGRGYTF. CDR3 in DNA: TGTGCCAGCAGCATCAATGGACAGGGCAGAGGCTACACCTTC.

As DNA, the CDR3 is TGTGCCAGCAGCCCGGGGATGAATGAGCAGTTCTTC. Translation: CASSPGMNEQFF. This sequence joins TRBV3-1 (or the pseudogene TRBV3-2) and TRBJ2-1; perhaps TRBD2 as D (5 bases). CDR1 is LGHDT, CDR2 YNNKEL, per germline (reference sequence). This CDR3 region has 12 residues. Trimming shortened V by 4 bases and J by 7 bases, and 8 bases separated the two germline ends.

The CDR3 coding sequence is TGTGCCAGCAGCCGGGACAGGACCTACGAGCAGTACTTC. Protein product: CASSRDRTYEQYF. V is TRBV6-2 or TRBV6-3 and J is TRBJ2-7, with TRBD1 identical over 8 bases. The CDR3 extends over 13 amino acids. Germline-derived CDR1 and CDR2 are MNHEY and SVGEGT. Losses at the gene ends were 6 bases for V and 2 bases for J; bases not matched to a gene: 3.

This sequence joins TRBV7-2 and TRBJ2-2; TRBD2 matches at 9 bases. Germline V gene lookup returns CDR1 SGHTA and CDR2 FQGNSA. CDR3 length: 18 amino acids. The V and J ends lost 1 base and 5 bases, in that order; junction bases with no gene match: 11. The CDR3 is CASSLVRSGRSRTGELFF. CDR3 nucleotide sequence: TGTGCCAGCAGCTTAGTTCGTAGCGGGAGATCCAGGACCGGGGAGCTGTTTTTT.

V usage is TRBV29-1 and J usage is TRBJ2-3, with 7 positions matching TRBD2. Germline V gives CDR1 SQVTM, CDR2 ANQGSEA. J was trimmed by 4 bases and V by 6 bases; bases with no gene match: 13. The CDR3 extends over 15 amino acids. The CDR3 nucleotides read TGCAGCGTCGAAAGTTGGGGGGGGTTTGCAGATACGCAGTATTTT. It translates to CSVESWGGFADTQYF.

The rearrangement uses TRBV18 and TRBJ2-7; 12 nucleotides line up with TRBD2. CDR3 length: 14 amino acids. Germline values: CDR1 KGHSH, CDR2 LQKENI. V lost 5 bases and J lost 2; bases outside the gene matches: 1. In DNA form, the CDR3 reads TGTGCCAGCTCAAGACTAGCGGGAGCCTACGAGCAGTACTTC. The encoded protein is CASSRLAGAYEQYF. The full variable domain, its missing parts supplied by reference TRBV18 and TRBJ2-7, is NAGVMQNPRHLVRRRGQEARLRCSPMKGHSHVYWYRQLPEEGLKFMVYLQKENIIDESGMPKERFSAEFPKEGPSILRIQQVVRGDSAAYFCASSRLAGAYEQYFGPGTRLTVT.

In this sample, this clone turned up a few times. CDR3 sequence reads: CASSQAAGQETQYF. CDR3 DNA: TGTGCCAGCTCCCAGGCGGCGGGCCAAGAGACCCAGTACTTC. The chain couples TRBV11-2 to TRBJ2-5; weak D call: TRBD2 (5 bases). The CDR3 is 14 amino acids. Trimming took 8 bases from V and 1 from J, leaving 14 bases between them. CDR1 and CDR2 from the germline V gene are SGHAT and FQNNGV.

The chain employs TRBV6-2 or TRBV6-3 and TRBJ2-1; 8 bases are a match to TRBD2. The trim removed 6 bases at V and 3 bases at J, leaving 10 bases unmatched. The germline CDR1 and CDR2 sequences are MNHEY and SVGEGT. The CDR3 has 16 amino acids. The CDR3 DNA reads as TGTGCCAGCAGCTGGACAACTAGCGGACACTACAATGAGCAGTTCTTC. It yields the protein CASSWTTSGHYNEQFF.

This chain joins TRBV19 and TRBJ2-1, with TRBD1 identical over 9 bases. V lost 7 bases and J lost 6; bases outside the gene matches: 16. Germline V gene data show CDR1 as LNHDA and CDR2 as SQIVND (reference sequence). This CDR3 comprises 17 residues. CDR3 sequence (DNA): TGTGCCAGTACCCACTCCCCTGGGACAGGGAGGCTCAATGAGCAGTTCTTC. Its translation is CASTHSPGTGRLNEQFF.

The chain has TRBV28 and TRBJ2-5; possibly TRBD1 for D (5 bases). The V end was cut by 5 bases, the J end by 5 bases, with 9 bases between. The V gene's germline CDR1 is MDHEN and CDR2 SYDVKM. This CDR3 region has 12 residues. This CDR3 is CASSGALETQYF. DNA of the CDR3: TGTGCCAGCAGTGGGGCACTGGAGACCCAGTACTTC. The entire variable domain, with the rest obtained from reference TRBV28 and TRBJ2-5, is as follows: DVKVTQSSRYLVKRTGEKVFLECVQDMDHENMFWYRQDPGLGLRLIYFSYDVKMKEKGDIPEGYSVSREKKERFSLILESASTNQTSMYLCASSGALETQYFGPGTRLLVL.

J is TRBJ2-7 and V is TRBV5-1, with a possible D match to TRBD2 (5 bases). V gave up 2 bases and J gave up 7 bases, with 16 bases separating them. Germline lookup yields CDR1 SGHRS and CDR2 YFSETQ. CDR3 length: 14 residues. CDR3 amino acids: CASSFSLPTGEQYF. CDR3 nucleotides: TGCGCCAGCAGCTTCTCACTGCCGACGGGGGAGCAGTACTTC.

V usage is TRBV5-1 and J usage is TRBJ2-3; 12 bases are a match to TRBD1. The CDR3 contains 16 residues. The germline gives CDR1 SGHRS, CDR2 YFSETQ. With V trimmed by 0 bases and J by 3 bases, 2 bases remained unmatched. The CDR3 coding sequence is TGCGCCAGCAGCTTGGGGGGACAGGGGGCTACAGATACGCAGTATTTT. Its protein is CASSLGGQGATDTQYF.

The chain carries TRBV7-2 and TRBJ2-1; perhaps TRBD1 as D (6 bases). Trimming cost V 3 bases and J 4 bases, with 13 bases left between them. The CDR3 length is 15 residues. CDR1 and CDR2 (germline): SGHTA, FQGNSA. The CDR3 loop is CASSFGGRGYNEQFF. Written as DNA, the CDR3 is TGTGCCAGCAGCTTTGGGGGAAGGGGGTACAATGAGCAGTTCTTC.

The chain couples TRBV11-1 to TRBJ2-3; TRBD1 matches 8 bases. Germline-derived CDR1 and CDR2 are SGHAT and FQDESV (reference sequence). The junction had 9 bases not matched to a gene; V was cut back by 8 bases and J by 2 bases. CDR3 length: 15 residues. The DNA of the CDR3 is TGTGCCAGCGCTCGCAGACAGGGGACCACAGATACGCAGTATTTT. It encodes CASARRQGTTDTQYF.

J is TRBJ2-7 and V is TRBV7-2, with a tentative D call TRBD1 (6 bases). The germline gives CDR1 SGHTA, CDR2 FQGNSA. Trimming took 5 bases from V and 2 from J, leaving 19 bases between them. This CDR3 is 16 amino acids long. CDR3 region: CASSPPSRGRPYEQYF. The CDR3 DNA reads as TGTGCCAGCAGCCCCCCCAGCAGGGGTCGCCCCTACGAGCAGTACTTC.

V and J are TRBV10-3 and TRBJ2-5; possible D gene TRBD2, 6 bases. Germline CDR1 ENHRY, CDR2 SYGVKD. Between the trimmed V and J ends, which lost 1 base and 4 bases, there was a span of 10 bases. The CDR3 spans 14 residues. CDR3 sequence: CAISEFGGGETQYF. The DNA for the CDR3 is TGTGCCATCAGTGAGTTCGGGGGAGGAGAGACCCAGTACTTC.

The V gene is TRBV18, the J gene TRBJ2-7; D perhaps matches TRBD1 (6 bases). The CDR3 is 15 residues long. The V gene lost 3 bases and the J gene lost 4 bases, with 16 bases spanning the gap. CDR1 and CDR2 from the germline V gene are KGHSH and LQKENI. The CDR3 sequence is CASSPLMQGQYEQYF. The CDR3 DNA follows: TGTGCCAGCTCACCGTTGATGCAGGGGCAATACGAGCAGTACTTC.